What follows are 28 T cell receptor beta chains derived from one specimen sequenced in a study of shared clonotypes between healthy human individuals. As defined, naive CD8 cells were CD45RO-negative and positively selected for CCR7, with terminally differentiated effector memory CD45RA+ cells excluded. Measured with immunoSEQ multiplex PCR; TCRdb has only the in-frame clones, and not every one. This sample carries around 700,000 clones, 92% of them seen once, and the ten largest clones take 24%. Input material: naive CD8+ T cells sorted from blood. Receptors were obtained from a man between 25 and 39 years old in good health.

This clone has just one count. Other nucleotide sequences in the sample specify the same CDR3. The chain recombines TRBV5-5 with TRBJ1-1; no reliable D call. The CDR3 covers 13 residues. Germline-derived CDR1 and CDR2 are SGHKS and YYEKEE (reference sequence). V was clipped by 4 bases and J by 0 bases, with 7 bases between them. CDR3 DNA sequence: TGTGCCAGCAGCCTAGGACTGAACACTGAAGCTTTCTTT. Translating it yields CASSLGLNTEAFF.

This clone showed up just once. The gene calls are TRBV6-5 and TRBJ2-1; possible D gene TRBD1, 5 bases. V was pared by 0 bases and J by 9 bases, with 15 bases between. CDR3 length equals 15 residues. Per germline, CDR1 MNHEY and CDR2 SVGAGI. Here the CDR3 reads CASSYSTVRVGEQFF. As DNA, the CDR3 is TGTGCCAGCAGTTACTCGACAGTCAGGGTCGGTGAGCAGTTCTTC.

This chain links TRBV4-1 with TRBJ2-7, with a weak D call TRBD2 (6 bases). The CDR3 sequence is 15 residues long. Germline-derived CDR1 and CDR2 are MGHRA and YSYEKL. Trimming removed 0 bases at V and 5 bases at J, with 14 bases between. CDR3 DNA: TGCGCCAGCAGCCAAGAGTGGGGGACTGATAACGAGCAGTACTTC. Its protein is CASSQEWGTDNEQYF.

The chain has TRBV5-1 and TRBJ2-1; D call uncertain. V was cut by 0 bases and J by 9 bases, with 10 bases left in between. The V gene's germline CDR1 is SGHRS and CDR2 YFSETQ. The CDR3 runs to 13 residues. CDR3 bases: TGCGCCAGCAGCTTGGCCAGTCGGCGTGAGCAGTTCTTC. It yields the protein CASSLASRREQFF.

The chain has TRBV4-1 and TRBJ2-5; 7 nucleotides agree with TRBD1. Germline V gene lookup returns CDR1 MGHRA and CDR2 YSYEKL. The CDR3 sequence is 15 residues long. J gave up 5 bases and V 0 bases, and 6 bases lay outside the gene matches. The CDR3 spells CASSQDTGVRETQYF. CDR3 DNA sequence: TGCGCCAGCAGCCAAGATACAGGGGTGAGGGAGACCCAGTACTTC.

The gene calls are TRBV29-1 and TRBJ1-4; D gene unclear. V was shortened by 7 bases and J by 4 bases, with 13 bases between the two germline ends. This CDR3 has 13 residues. The germline gives CDR1 SQVTM, CDR2 ANQGSEA. The chain's CDR3 is CSATRRGNEKLFF. CDR3 nucleotides: TGCAGCGCTACGAGACGGGGTAATGAAAAACTGTTTTTT.

The chain couples TRBV19 to TRBJ2-5, with D tentatively TRBD1 (7 bases). Near its end, the DNA agrees better with TRBJ2-7, so the J call may be wrong. The CDR3 covers 15 residues. CDR1 and CDR2 (germline): LNHDA, SQIVND (reference sequence). CDR3 bases: TGTGCCAGTAGTATAAGGCCTCCCAGGGGGGACGAGCAGTACTTC. Its translation is CASSIRPPRGDEQYF.

The chain links TRBV5-1 to TRBJ2-1; 8 bases are shared with TRBD2. This CDR3 contains 14 residues. Looked up from germline, CDR1 is SGHRS and CDR2 is YFSETQ. Trimming took 2 bases from V and 6 from J; bases not matched to a gene: 4. CDR3 DNA sequence: TGCGCCAGCAGCTTAGCGGGAGAGAGCAATGAGCAGTTCTTC. Translating it yields CASSLAGESNEQFF.

Worth noting for this clone: Other DNA sequences in the sample encode the same CDR3. The genes are TRBV7-9 and TRBJ1-5; D is ambiguous. Germline values: CDR1 SEHNR, CDR2 FQNEAQ (reference sequence). This CDR3 has 12 residues. The V end was cut by 5 bases, the J end by 1 base, with 3 bases between. Here the CDR3 reads CASSLSNQPQHF. The CDR3 DNA reads TGTGCCAGCAGCCTAAGCAATCAGCCCCAGCATTTT.

The V and J genes are TRBV6-1 and TRBJ2-7, with 11 bases matching TRBD2. The germline CDR1 and CDR2 sequences are MNHNS and SASEGT. The CDR3 contains 19 residues. V was clipped by 4 bases and J by 3 bases; unmatched bases: 17. CDR3 nucleotides: TGTGCCAGCAGTGGGCCGGGACTAGCGGATATAGGACCTTACTACGAGCAGTACTTC. The encoded protein is CASSGPGLADIGPYYEQYF.

The V and J genes are TRBV28 and TRBJ2-7, with no clear D. The germline CDR1 and CDR2 sequences are MDHEN and SYDVKM. This CDR3 spans 11 amino acids. Trimming removed 10 bases at V and 5 bases at J, with 12 bases between. The CDR3 DNA is TGTGCCACCTACGGAGTAAACGAGCAGTACTTC. This translates into CATYGVNEQYF.

The chain carries TRBV4-1 and TRBJ2-1; D may correspond to TRBD1 or TRBD2 (5 bases each). Germline lookup yields CDR1 MGHRA and CDR2 YSYEKL. With 0 bases removed from V and 7 bases from J, the gap between germline ends came to 19 bases. CDR3 size: 17 residues. The CDR3 coding sequence is TGCGCCAGCAGCCAAGATCACTTTTCGTATGAGGGGAATGAGCAGTTCTTC. Residues: CASSQDHFSYEGNEQFF.

V and J are TRBV9 and TRBJ2-3, with TRBD2 matching 8 bases. This CDR3 contains 16 residues. The V gene's germline CDR1 is SGDLS and CDR2 YYNGEE. The J segment lost 1 base and the V segment lost 3 bases, leaving 7 bases of the junction unmatched. The CDR3 DNA reads TGTGCCAGCAGCGGTCGACTAGCGCGTGGCACAGATACGCAGTATTTT. Protein: CASSGRLARGTDTQYF.

The V call is TRBV6-1, the J call TRBJ1-1; 9 bases fit TRBD1. Germline trimming cut 5 bases from V and 0 bases from J; bases unmatched to any gene: 4. Germline CDR1 reads MNHNS; CDR2 reads SASEGT. This CDR3 has 15 residues. The CDR3 coding sequence is TGTGCCAGCAGTCCTAGACAGGGGGTGAACACTGAAGCTTTCTTT. Translated, it gives CASSPRQGVNTEAFF.

This chain uses TRBV19 with TRBJ1-5; D unclear. Germline V gives CDR1 LNHDA, CDR2 SQIVND (reference sequence). Between the trimmed V and J ends, which lost 6 bases and 3 bases, there was a span of 12 bases. The CDR3 length is 14 residues. In nucleotides, the CDR3 is TGTGCCAGTAGCCCTCTCCAATACAATCAGCCCCAGCATTTT. It encodes CASSPLQYNQPQHF. The entire variable domain, with the rest obtained from reference TRBV19 and TRBJ1-5, is as follows: DGGITQSPKYLFRKEGQNVTLSCEQNLNHDAMYWYRQDPGQGLRLIYYSQIVNDFQKGDIAEGYSVSREKKESFPLTVTSAQKNPTAFYLCASSPLQYNQPQHFGDGTRLSIL.

CDR3 coding DNA: TGCGCCAGCAGCCAAGAAATACAGGTCAGGAATGAGCAGTTCTTC. This sequence encodes CASSQEIQVRNEQFF. The rearrangement joins TRBV4-1 to TRBJ2-1; D is perhaps TRBD1 (5 bases). The length of the CDR3 is 15 residues. Trimming removed 0 bases from V and 7 bases from J, with 13 bases in between. Germline CDR1 and CDR2: MGHRA and YSYEKL.

The chain uses TRBV4-1 and TRBJ1-1; D ambiguous. The CDR3 consists of 15 residues. Per germline, CDR1 MGHRA and CDR2 YSYEKL. Between the trimmed V and J ends, which lost 0 bases and 1 base, there was a span of 9 bases. This chain's CDR3 is CASSQDSGKNTEAFF. The CDR3 nucleotides read TGCGCCAGCAGCCAAGACAGTGGGAAGAACACTGAAGCTTTCTTT.

The rearrangement joins TRBV7-2 to TRBJ1-4; tentatively, D is TRBD1 (6 bases). This CDR3 has 15 residues. V shed 5 bases and J shed 5 bases, with 15 bases lying between them. CDR1 and CDR2 from the germline V gene are SGHTA and FQGNSA. As DNA, the CDR3 is TGTGCCAGCAGCATACACAGGGCACCCAATGAAAAACTGTTTTTT. It specifies CASSIHRAPNEKLFF.

The gene calls are TRBV11-3 and TRBJ2-3; no clear D. Germline assignment: CDR1 SGHNT and CDR2 YENEEA. This CDR3 comprises 12 residues. V lost 4 bases, J lost 4 bases, and 6 bases lay in between. The CDR3 DNA reads as TGTGCCAGCAGCTCCCTCGCAGATACGCAGTATTTT. Encoded protein: CASSSLADTQYF.

V is TRBV7-9 and J is TRBJ2-3; possible D gene TRBD2, 6 bases. Germline lookup yields CDR1 SEHNR and CDR2 FQNEAQ (reference sequence). This CDR3 has 15 residues. Trimming took off 1 base at V and 3 bases at J, with 11 bases between the two ends. CDR3 nucleotide sequence: TGTGCCAGCAGCTTAGAGGCGGGGCCAACAGATACGCAGTATTTT. Its protein is CASSLEAGPTDTQYF.

V is TRBV28 and J is TRBJ2-7; maybe TRBD1 (5 bases). V lost 5 bases to trimming and J lost 3 bases, with 8 bases between them. The V gene's germline CDR1 is MDHEN and CDR2 SYDVKM. This CDR3 is 12 amino acids long. The CDR3 sequence: CASSTTDYEQYF. The CDR3 DNA reads as TGTGCCAGCAGTACGACAGACTACGAGCAGTACTTC.

This chain joins TRBV27 and TRBJ2-7; the D gene is possibly TRBD2 (6 bases). Germline V gives CDR1 MNHEY, CDR2 SMNVEV (reference sequence). Trimming shortened V by 11 bases and J by 6 bases, and 20 bases separated the two germline ends. This CDR3 has 13 amino acids. The CDR3 spells CASLGRGPGEQYF. The CDR3 bases are TGTGCCTCCCTGGGGCGGGGACCCGGCGAGCAGTACTTC.

V is TRBV27 and J is TRBJ2-4, with D maybe TRBD1 (7 bases). V shed 6 bases and J shed 9 bases, with 9 bases lying between them. The CDR3 covers 11 residues. Germline CDR1 reads MNHEY; CDR2 reads SMNVEV (reference sequence). The CDR3 DNA sequence: TGTGCCAGCAGCCAGGGGGGCATTCAGTACTTC. Protein: CASSQGGIQYF.

This chain joins TRBV7-9 and TRBJ2-3; D possibly matches TRBD1 or TRBD2 (5 bases each). Germline V gives CDR1 SEHNR, CDR2 FQNEAQ (reference sequence). Trimming pared 5 bases from V and 4 bases from J, leaving 13 bases between. The CDR3 has 14 residues. The CDR3 DNA reads as TGTGCCAGCAGCCCGAGCTTGGGGGCAGATACGCAGTATTTT. This sequence encodes CASSPSLGADTQYF. Complete variable domain (other parts from reference TRBV7-9 and TRBJ2-3): DTGVSQNPRHKITKRGQNVTFRCDPISEHNRLYWYRQTLGQGPEFLTYFQNEAQLEKSRLLSDRFSAERPKGSFSTLEIQRTEQGDSAMYLCASSPSLGADTQYFGPGTRLTVL.

V usage is TRBV2 and J usage is TRBJ1-2, with D possibly TRBD1 on 5 matching bases. The germline V and J ends were trimmed by 10 bases and 2 bases, with 14 bases remaining between them. CDR1 and CDR2 (germline): SNHLY, FYNNEI. CDR3 length: 13 residues. CDR3: CATAGGLNYGYTF. CDR3 coding DNA: TGTGCCACCGCTGGGGGACTGAACTATGGCTACACCTTC.

This chain connects TRBV4-1 to TRBJ2-1, with D perhaps TRBD2 (5 bases). Germline V gene data show CDR1 as MGHRA and CDR2 as YSYEKL. The CDR3 loop spans 15 amino acids. Trimming pared 5 bases from V and 4 bases from J, leaving 15 bases between. CDR3 DNA: TGCGCCAGCAGCTTCGAGGGAATGTGGTACAATGAGCAGTTCTTC. Protein sequence: CASSFEGMWYNEQFF.

The table lists this clone with a few counts. The rearrangement links TRBV5-1 to TRBJ2-5; 9 bases are a match to TRBD2. The CDR3 extends over 16 amino acids. Germline CDR1 and CDR2: SGHRS and YFSETQ. With V trimmed by 9 bases and J by 2 bases, 14 bases remained unmatched. CDR3 loop: CATQPLSGRGQETQYF. The CDR3 DNA follows: TGCGCCACCCAACCACTTAGCGGGAGAGGTCAAGAGACCCAGTACTTC.

This chain uses TRBV6-1 with TRBJ2-7; D is perhaps TRBD1 (5 bases). The CDR3 totals 15 residues. Germline CDR1 reads MNHNS; CDR2 reads SASEGT. V was trimmed by 1 base and J by 2 bases, leaving 12 bases between them. Written as DNA, the CDR3 is TGTGCCAGCAGTGAAGTTCAGGGAACAGCCTACGAGCAGTACTTC. Its protein is CASSEVQGTAYEQYF.